The 11 T cell receptor gamma chains below were found in one sample sequenced in a study of γδ T cells in repeated Plasmodium falciparum infection. Flow sorting of PBMC yielded separate Vgamma9/Vdelta2+ and Vdelta2-negative gammadelta T cell populations for bulk repertoire analysis. TCRdb reprocessed the multiplex PCR reads through CATT. The sample carries 100 to 150 gamma-chain clones, 70% to 85% recorded once. The sequencing input was gamma-delta T cells from blood. All receptors come from a pool of human donors (malaria-infected and uninfected, not separated).

Note on this clone: Because the CDR3's place on the DNA is in doubt, the DNA is left out and the CDR3 is given as listed by TCRdb. The J segment was not called; the V segment is TRGV9. Per the germline V gene, CDR1 is GITISATS and CDR2 is ISYDGTV (reference sequence). With termini counted, the CDR3 has 25 amino acids. This CDR3 is CACDTGWNSSWDTRQMFFGTGIKLF.

Regarding this clone: It is unclear where the CDR3 begins or ends on the DNA, so no DNA is shown, and the CDR3 is as TCRdb lists it. The J gene is uncalled and the V gene is TRGV9. Both ends counted, the CDR3 spans 29 residues. Germline V gene data show CDR1 as GITISATS and CDR2 as ISYDGTV (reference sequence). CDR3 sequence reads: CACDEVQSEDTNSSWDTRQMFFGTGIKLF.

To note about this clone: The DNA is left out, because the CDR3 cannot be placed on it with certainty; the CDR3 is given as TCRdb lists it. The V gene was identified as TRGV9, while no J gene was called. With termini counted, the CDR3 has 23 amino acids. The germline V gene encodes CDR1 GITISATS and CDR2 ISYDGTV (reference sequence). The CDR3 region is CACDELGELGTRQMFFGTGIKLF.

Remarks on this clone: No DNA is shown, since the ends of the CDR3 on it are uncertain; the CDR3 is the one TCRdb lists. Here the V gene is TRGV9, but the J gene went uncalled. From germline, CDR1 is GITISATS and CDR2 ISYDGTV (reference sequence). The CDR3 spans 22 amino acids, including both terminal residues. This CDR3 reads CACDSKAWDTRQMFFGTGIKLF.

This clone showed up just a few times. No DNA is shown, since the ends of the CDR3 on it are uncertain; the CDR3 is the one TCRdb lists. TRGV9 is the V gene, and the J gene was not called. The germline V gene has CDR1 GITISATS and CDR2 ISYDGTV (reference sequence). The CDR3 sequence runs 25 residues, both termini included. The CDR3 spells CACDTAGGLSWDTRQMFFGTGIKLF.

A remark on this clone: A clone one base away is much larger, so this may be a read error. Because the CDR3's place on the DNA is in doubt, the DNA is left out and the CDR3 is given as listed by TCRdb. J gene calling gave no result, while the V gene is TRGV9. In germline, CDR1 is GITISATS, CDR2 ISYDGTV (reference sequence). Termini included, the CDR3 measures 26 amino acids. CDR3 protein: CACDTLLGDTLGDTRQMFFGTGTKLF.

Comment on this clone: The same CDR3 is also encoded by other DNA sequences in this sample. There is no J gene call, but TRGV9 is given as the V gene. Germline V gene lookup returns CDR1 GITISATS and CDR2 ISYDGTV (reference sequence). The CDR3 has 17 residues. The CDR3 sequence is CACDTVLGTNLTAQLFF. CDR3 sequence (DNA): TGTGCCTGTGACACCGTACTGGGAACGAACCTGACAGCACAACTGTTCTTT.

Worth noting for this clone: A much bigger clone sits one base away, suggesting this may be a read error. The DNA is omitted, as the CDR3 cannot be located on it reliably, and the CDR3 follows TCRdb's listing. The V gene corresponds to TRGV9; no J gene was called. The germline gives CDR1 GITISATS, CDR2 ISYDGTV (reference sequence). Including both end residues, the CDR3 is 26 amino acids long. The CDR3 here is CACDALLGDTLGDTRQMFFGTGIKLF.

The J gene was not called, though the V gene is TRGV9. Germline assignment: CDR1 GITISATS and CDR2 ISYDGTV (reference sequence). The CDR3 spans 16 residues. CDR3 nucleotides: TGTGCCTGTAATTTACTGGGGGATGCGTACACCGATAAACTCACCTTT. Its translation: CACNLLGDAYTDKLTF.

A word on this clone: The DNA is left out, because the CDR3 cannot be placed on it with certainty; the CDR3 is given as TCRdb lists it. CDR3 amino acids: CACDGTGGTWDTRQMFFGTGIKLF. The V gene corresponds to TRGV9; no J gene was called. Germline-derived CDR1 and CDR2 are GITISATS and ISYDGTV (reference sequence). The CDR3 extends over 24 residues, inclusive of both ends.

This clone was counted a single time. No DNA is shown, since the ends of the CDR3 on it are uncertain; the CDR3 is the one TCRdb lists. The J gene went uncalled, whereas the V gene is TRGV9. With termini counted, the CDR3 has 24 amino acids. Germline V gene data show CDR1 as GITISATS and CDR2 as ISYDGTV (reference sequence). The CDR3 here is CACEAVVSSWDTRQMFFGTGIKLF.